Listed below are T cell receptor beta chains from one sample, sequenced in a study of blood T cells in healthy people across ages. Each CDR3 protein gets one entry after TCRdb re-called the 5' RACE reads with MiXCR. Counted here are fewer than 2 million distinct CDR3 sequences, 39% occurring once; the ten biggest clones make up under 30%. The sample was blood. The receptors originated from a human donor in good health. Each CDR3 is given with its conserved first and last residue.

j_gene: TRBJ2-7
v_gene: TRBV5-1
CDR3aa: CASSLRLRGFEQYF

j_gene: TRBJ2-3
v_gene: TRBV7-3
CDR3aa: CASSLIGGAVDTQYF

j_gene: TRBJ2-5
v_gene: TRBV29-1
CDR3aa: CSVEGSSGGAGKTQYF

j_gene: TRBJ2-2
v_gene: TRBV5-1
CDR3aa: CASSLETGETGELFF

j_gene: TRBJ2-3
v_gene: TRBV11-2
CDR3aa: CASTNGRYTDTQYF

j_gene: TRBJ1-2
v_gene: TRBV9
CDR3aa: CASSVGGTGWGYTF

j_gene: TRBJ1-2
v_gene: TRBV20-1
CDR3aa: CSARGISDYGYTF

j_gene: TRBJ1-1
v_gene: TRBV5-6
CDR3aa: CASSRYSPVGTEAFF

j_gene: TRBJ2-1
v_gene: TRBV7-8
CDR3aa: CASSLAGGANEQFF

j_gene: TRBJ2-7
v_gene: TRBV29-1
CDR3aa: CSVMTGRSYEQYF

j_gene: TRBJ1-6
v_gene: TRBV27
CDR3aa: CASSRTLPGPSSYNSPLHF

j_gene: TRBJ1-4
v_gene: TRBV27
CDR3aa: CASSSGRPNEKLFF

j_gene: TRBJ2-1
v_gene: TRBV20-1
CDR3aa: CSASPRAGGHNEQFF

j_gene: TRBJ2-5
v_gene: TRBV28
CDR3aa: CASSVGTSQETQYF

j_gene: TRBJ2-1
v_gene: TRBV24-1
CDR3aa: CATSWQINEQFF

j_gene: .
v_gene: TRBV7-2
CDR3aa: CASSWREGQETQYF

j_gene: TRBJ1-2
v_gene: TRBV7-9
CDR3aa: CASSHDRGAGYGYTF

j_gene: TRBJ2-1
v_gene: TRBV5-1
CDR3aa: CASSLGSAGSYNEQFF

j_gene: TRBJ2-5
v_gene: TRBV20-1
CDR3aa: CSATGLAGLSFDQTQYF

j_gene: TRBJ1-1
v_gene: TRBV27
CDR3aa: CASSMGTQNTEAFF

j_gene: TRBJ2-4
v_gene: TRBV6-4
CDR3aa: CASSPTRDFYNEQYF

j_gene: TRBJ2-6
v_gene: TRBV7-3
CDR3aa: CASSESGTGELGANVLTF

j_gene: TRBJ1-5
v_gene: TRBV7-2
CDR3aa: CASSVIYNNQPQHF

j_gene: TRBJ1-5
v_gene: TRBV9
CDR3aa: CASSVGTGQNQPQHF

j_gene: TRBJ1-5
v_gene: TRBV7-2
CDR3aa: CASRHRPYSNQPQHF

j_gene: TRBJ2-1
v_gene: TRBV7-2
CDR3aa: CASSLNVFRSYEQFF

j_gene: TRBJ1-2
v_gene: TRBV20-1
CDR3aa: CSARNSNYGYTF

j_gene: TRBJ2-7
v_gene: TRBV5-1
CDR3aa: CASSSEDAGGPYEQYF

j_gene: TRBJ2-7
v_gene: TRBV6-5
CDR3aa: CASSYILRAAGVPSYEQYF

j_gene: TRBJ2-2
v_gene: TRBV9
CDR3aa: CASSVDGVRPGELFF

j_gene: TRBJ2-1
v_gene: TRBV11-1
CDR3aa: CASSRMTGQNEQFF

j_gene: TRBJ2-4
v_gene: TRBV20-1
CDR3aa: CSAPGLAGREQYF

j_gene: TRBJ1-2
v_gene: TRBV5-1
CDR3aa: CTSSSWTDSGGYTF